Following are 15 T cell receptor beta chains from one sample sequenced in a study of shared clonotypes between healthy human individuals. Method: immunoSEQ multiplex PCR; TCRdb's copy keeps in-frame clones and lacks some. The table has some 1 million clones, about 74% seen once. Source material: memory CD4+ T cells sorted from blood. The subset: CD45RA-negative fraction. All receptors come from a young man in good health.

The V call is TRBV11-2, the J call TRBJ2-5; D gene unclear. The CDR3 is made up of 13 amino acids. Germline lookup yields CDR1 SGHAT and CDR2 FQNNGV. The germline V and J ends were trimmed by 1 base and 5 bases, with 8 bases remaining between them. This CDR3 is CASSLVWGETQYF. CDR3 bases: TGTGCCAGCAGCTTAGTATGGGGTGAGACCCAGTACTTC.

This rearrangement joins TRBV5-1 to TRBJ2-5; 14 bases are a match to TRBD2. This CDR3 region has 15 residues. V lost 5 bases and J lost 5; bases outside the gene matches: 5. Germline lookup yields CDR1 SGHRS and CDR2 YFSETQ. The CDR3 region is CASRQTSGGAETQYF. In nucleotides, the CDR3 is TGCGCCAGCAGACAGACTAGCGGGGGGGCGGAGACCCAGTACTTC.

The rearrangement uses TRBV10-3 and TRBJ1-5; perhaps TRBD1 as D (6 bases). Trimming removed 6 bases at V and 4 bases at J, with 13 bases between. Looked up from germline, CDR1 is ENHRY and CDR2 is SYGVKD. The CDR3 has 14 residues. The CDR3 loop reads CAISPGQLNQPQHF. CDR3 bases: TGTGCCATCAGCCCCGGACAGCTAAATCAGCCCCAGCATTTT.

This clone was counted a few times. V usage is TRBV4-2 and J usage is TRBJ1-5; possible D gene TRBD1, 5 bases. V lost 0 bases and J lost 7, with 19 bases in between. The CDR3 spans 17 residues. Germline CDR1 and CDR2: LGHNA and YNFKEQ. CDR3 region: CASSQEGAGHVGQPQHF. The CDR3 DNA reads as TGTGCCAGCAGCCAAGAAGGGGCGGGTCATGTGGGGCAGCCCCAGCATTTT.

In this sample, this clone turned up once. The chain carries TRBV27 and TRBJ1-3, with 7 bases that match TRBD1. The J segment lost 3 bases and the V segment lost 8 bases, leaving 7 bases of the junction unmatched. CDR3 length equals 14 residues. Germline values: CDR1 MNHEY, CDR2 SMNVEV (reference sequence). CDR3 in amino acids: CASGDNRGGNTIYF. CDR3 DNA sequence: TGTGCCAGCGGAGACAACAGGGGTGGAAACACCATATATTTT.

This clone was counted a few times. The CDR3 DNA sequence: TGTGCCAGTAGCTTGGGGGTCTCTGGAAACACCATATATTTT. It specifies CASSLGVSGNTIYF. The chain is built from TRBV19 and TRBJ1-3; D might be TRBD1 (5 bases). V lost 6 bases and J 0 bases, leaving 9 bases between the germline ends. Germline V gives CDR1 LNHDA, CDR2 SQIVND (reference sequence). The CDR3 has 14 amino acids.

The DNA of the CDR3 is TGTGCCAGCAGTTTCCTAGTGGAGGTGAACACTGAAGCTTTCTTT. Translated: CASSFLVEVNTEAFF. The genes are TRBV6-1 and TRBJ1-1; D gene unclear. The ends were cut back, 5 bases at V and 0 bases at J, with 13 bases in the middle. Germline CDR1 is MNHNS and CDR2 is SASEGT. The CDR3 sequence is 15 residues long.

In its sample, this clone was seen once. The rearrangement links TRBV4-1 to TRBJ2-1; 13 positions agree with TRBD2. There are 16 residues in the CDR3. The germline gives CDR1 MGHRA, CDR2 YSYEKL. V dropped 2 bases and J dropped 8; count of bases not matched to a gene: 6. The DNA of the CDR3 is TGCGCCAGCAGCCAAAACGGACTAGCGGGAGTACATGAGCAGTTCTTC. This gives the protein CASSQNGLAGVHEQFF.

With regard to this clone: One junction end disagrees with the germline gene, perhaps due to a read error. This chain connects TRBV5-1 to TRBJ2-6, with D perhaps matching TRBD1 (6 bases). This CDR3 comprises 16 residues. Germline CDR1 and CDR2: SGHRS and YFSETQ. The CDR3 nucleotides read TGCGCCAGCAGCTTGACAGGGAGCTCTGGGGCCAACGTCCTGATTTTC. Translation gives CASSLTGSSGANVLIF.

This clone has only one observation. V usage is TRBV27 and J usage is TRBJ1-5, with a weak D call TRBD1 (5 bases). V was clipped by 8 bases and J by 1 base, with 12 bases between them. CDR1 and CDR2 (germline): MNHEY, SMNVEV (reference sequence). The CDR3 sequence is 14 residues long. DNA of the CDR3: TGTGCCAGCCGCCAGGGTGGAAGCAATCAGCCCCAGCATTTT. Its translation: CASRQGGSNQPQHF.

This clone was seen once. The chain is built from TRBV5-4 and TRBJ2-5; D call uncertain. V shed 3 bases and J shed 5 bases, with 14 bases lying between them. Germline lookup yields CDR1 SGHNT and CDR2 YYREEE (reference sequence). This CDR3 comprises 14 residues. The CDR3 region has the DNA TGTGCCAGCAGCTCCCCCTTGGTCCGGGAGACCCAGTACTTC. Its protein product is CASSSPLVRETQYF. Full variable domain (outside the CDR3, taken from reference TRBV5-4 and TRBJ2-5): ETGVTQSPTHLIKTRGQQVTLRCSSQSGHNTVSWYQQALGQGPQFIFQYYREEENGRGNFPPRFSGLQFPNYSSELNVNALELDDSALYLCASSSPLVRETQYFGPGTRLLVL.

This chain joins TRBV28 and TRBJ2-7, with 8 positions matching TRBD1. The germline CDR1 and CDR2 sequences are MDHEN and SYDVKM. J gave up 4 bases and V 4 bases, and 9 bases lay outside the gene matches. CDR3 length: 15 residues. As DNA, the CDR3 is TGTGCCAGCAGTTCCTCGAGGACAGGGAGGTACGAGCAGTACTTC. Translating gives CASSSSRTGRYEQYF. The full variable domain, rest sourced from reference TRBV28 and TRBJ2-7, is DVKVTQSSRYLVKRTGEKVFLECVQDMDHENMFWYRQDPGLGLRLIYFSYDVKMKEKGDIPEGYSVSREKKERFSLILESASTNQTSMYLCASSSSRTGRYEQYFGPGTRLTVT.

In regard to this clone: Additional DNA sequences in this sample encode the identical CDR3. The J gene is TRBJ1-2, the V gene TRBV5-1; unclear D gene. CDR1 and CDR2 (germline): SGHRS, YFSETQ. Trimming cost V 4 bases and J 0 bases, with 10 bases left between them. The length of the CDR3 is 14 residues. The CDR3 is CASSPDGANYGYTF. CDR3 DNA: TGCGCCAGCAGCCCCGACGGAGCTAACTATGGCTACACCTTC. Full variable domain (outside the CDR3, taken from reference TRBV5-1 and TRBJ1-2): KAGVTQTPRYLIKTRGQQVTLSCSPISGHRSVSWYQQTPGQGLQFLFEYFSETQRNKGNFPGRFSGRQFSNSRSEMNVSTLELGDSALYLCASSPDGANYGYTFGSGTRLTVV.

V gene TRBV6-5 combines with J gene TRBJ1-1; 7 bases line up with TRBD1. Germline loops: CDR1 MNHEY, CDR2 SVGAGI. The CDR3 runs 12 residues. Losses at the gene ends were 5 bases for V and 7 bases for J; bases not matched to a gene: 4. The DNA for the CDR3 is TGTGCCAGCAGTAACAGGGGTGGTGAAGCTTTCTTT. Protein product: CASSNRGGEAFF.

Ten or more counts support this clone. Other DNA sequences in the sample encode the same CDR3. The chain joins TRBV30 to TRBJ2-2; D may be TRBD1 (6 bases). CDR1 GTSNPN and CDR2 SVGIG come from the germline V gene (reference sequence). Trimming shortened V by 0 bases and J by 6 bases, and 14 bases separated the two germline ends. This CDR3 has 15 amino acids. The CDR3 is CAWSVQSRGAGELFF. Here the CDR3 DNA reads TGTGCCTGGAGTGTACAGAGCAGGGGTGCCGGGGAGCTGTTTTTT.